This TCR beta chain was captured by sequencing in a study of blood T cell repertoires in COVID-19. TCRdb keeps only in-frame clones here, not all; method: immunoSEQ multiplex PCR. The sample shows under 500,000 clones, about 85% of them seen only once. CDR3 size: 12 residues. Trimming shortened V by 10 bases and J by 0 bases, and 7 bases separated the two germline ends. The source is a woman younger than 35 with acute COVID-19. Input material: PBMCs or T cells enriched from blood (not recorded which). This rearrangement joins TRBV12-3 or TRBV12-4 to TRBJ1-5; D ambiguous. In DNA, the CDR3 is TGTGCCACCCAGGATAGCAATCAGCCCCAGCATTTT. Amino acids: CATQDSNQPQHF.